These 4 T cell receptor beta chains originate from one sample sequenced in a study of T cell changes during pregnancy in multiple sclerosis. The assay was immunoSEQ multiplex PCR, and TCRdb's table has in-frame clones only and misses some. Seen here are over 50,000 clones, 70% to 90% observed once, and the top ten hold about 1.7%. The sample here was peripheral blood, taken in the first trimester of pregnancy. The receptors shown here come from a female donor with multiple sclerosis, enrolled in a pregnancy study.

The rearrangement links TRBV6-6 to TRBJ1-1; D possibly corresponds to TRBD1 (6 bases). The CDR3 is 15 residues long. Trimming took off 6 bases at V and 0 bases at J, with 14 bases between the two ends. Germline CDR1 MNHNY, CDR2 SVGAGI (reference sequence). The CDR3 bases are TGTGCCAGCAGGTCACAGGGCCCCATGAACACTGAAGCTTTCTTT. This translates into CASRSQGPMNTEAFF.

The V gene is TRBV5-4, the J gene TRBJ1-2, with D unresolved. The V gene lost 1 base and the J gene lost 4 bases, with 14 bases spanning the gap. This CDR3 comprises 15 residues. Germline values: CDR1 SGHNT, CDR2 YYREEE (reference sequence). CDR3 residues: CASSLYRLAFYGYTF. CDR3 sequence (DNA): TGTGCCAGCAGCTTGTATCGCTTGGCTTTCTATGGCTACACCTTC.

This sequence joins TRBV5-4 and TRBJ2-2; 10 bases agree with TRBD2. The germline V gene has CDR1 SGHNT and CDR2 YYREEE (reference sequence). The J segment lost 4 bases and the V segment lost 6 bases, leaving 12 bases of the junction unmatched. The CDR3 loop spans 17 amino acids. In nucleotides, the CDR3 is TGTGCCAGCAAACTCCCAGCGGGAGGGCCGGGCACCGGGGAGCTGTTTTTT. It is translated as CASKLPAGGPGTGELFF.

The chain carries TRBV7-9 and TRBJ1-3; TRBD1 aligns across 7 bases. The trim removed 5 bases at V and 0 bases at J, leaving 10 bases unmatched. Germline lookup yields CDR1 SEHNR and CDR2 FQNEAQ (reference sequence). The CDR3 is 17 residues long. DNA of the CDR3: TGTGCCAGCAGCCGACTCTTGGACAGGCTCTCTGGAAACACCATATATTTT. Its protein is CASSRLLDRLSGNTIYF.